The rows below give T cell receptor beta chains drawn from one sample of a study of beta chain features in type 1 diabetes. The repertoire was sequenced with immunoSEQ multiplex PCR; TCRdb's copy has only in-frame clones and lacks some. Of 640,000 or so clones in the sample, roughly 12% were seen once. The sample taken for sequencing was naive CD4+ T cells from blood. The receptors come from a man aged 18 to 35 with type 1 diabetes. Each CDR3 is given with its conserved first and last residue. Fields, in order: J gene, V gene, D gene, clone size, CDR3 DNA, CDR3 protein. D genes are given only for firm matches. The size field is filled for only some rows; it gives once, few, many or a size class.

>TRBJ1-2|TRBV7-9|-|-
TGTGCCAGCAGCCCCTACTTCTATGGCTACACCTTC
CASSPYFYGYTF
>TRBJ2-4|TRBV28|-|-
TGTGCCAGCAGTTTCCCGAGGTCTCTAGCCAAAAACATTCAGTACTTC
CASSFPRSLAKNIQYF
>TRBJ2-7|TRBV23-1|-|-
TGCGCCAGCAAGAAGGGTGTGGGCCACGAGCAGTACTTC
CASKKGVGHEQYF
>TRBJ2-7|TRBV5-1|-|-
TGCGCCAGCAGCTTGGGAGGGGACCCCCGCTCCTACGAGCAGTACTTC
CASSLGGDPRSYEQYF
>TRBJ1-2|TRBV7-2|-|few
TGTGCCAGCAGCCCGGGGGGGCGATATGGCTACACCTTC
CASSPGGRYGYTF
>TRBJ1-5|TRBV4-1|-|few
TGCGCCAGCAGCCAACCCCAGTTCAATCAGCCCCAGCATTTT
CASSQPQFNQPQHF
>TRBJ2-5|TRBV5-6|-|-
TGTGCCAGCAGCTTTCAACAGACCCAGTACTTC
CASSFQQTQYF
>TRBJ1-2|TRBV2|-|few
TGTGCCAGCAGAAAGGTTAACTATGGCTACACCTTC
CASRKVNYGYTF
>TRBJ1-3|TRBV15|-|few
TGTGCCACCAGCAGAGGGACGGTCTCTGGAAACACCATATATTTT
CATSRGTVSGNTIYF
>TRBJ2-7|TRBV5-1|-|few
TGCGCCAGCAGCAACGGTGAAAGAGGGTACGAGCAGTACTTC
CASSNGERGYEQYF
>TRBJ1-1|TRBV29-1|-|few
TGCAGCGCCAGGCCGGGACTCCGGACCACTGAAGCTTTCTTT
CSARPGLRTTEAFF
>TRBJ2-3|TRBV11-2|-|few
TGTGCCAGCAGCTTAGGCCCTTCGACAGATACGCAGTATTTT
CASSLGPSTDTQYF
>TRBJ2-2|TRBV11-2|-|few
TGTGCCAGCAGCTACGTGGTTGGTTCCGGGGAGCTGTTTTTT
CASSYVVGSGELFF
>TRBJ1-1|TRBV7-8|-|few
TGTGCCAGCAGCCCGACCGGGGGACTGCCAGGCAGCGCTGAAGCTTTCTTT
CASSPTGGLPGSAEAFF
>TRBJ2-3|TRBV5-1|-|-
TGCGCCAGCAGGTATCGGCAGCGGGCAGATACGCAGTATTTT
CASRYRQRADTQYF
>TRBJ2-3|TRBV7-2|TRBD2|-
TGTGCCAGCAGCTTAGGAGCGGGACCGATCACAGATACGCAATATTTT
CASSLGAGPITDTQYF
>TRBJ2-2|TRBV5-1|TRBD1|-
TGCGCCAGCAGCCGGAATCCCAGGGGGCTTAACACCGGGGAGCTGTTTTTT
CASSRNPRGLNTGELFF
>TRBJ2-3|TRBV5-1|-|-
TGCGCCAGCAGCTTGAACGACAGAGATACGCAGTATTTT
CASSLNDRDTQYF
>TRBJ2-6|TRBV2|-|few
TGTGCCAGCAGGGACCCCCTAAGCTCTGGGGCCAACGTCCTGACTTTC
CASRDPLSSGANVLTF
>TRBJ2-7|TRBV29-1|TRBD1|-
TGCAGCGTTGGTTCCGGGACAGGGGGTTTCGAGCAGTACTTC
CSVGSGTGGFEQYF
>TRBJ1-6|TRBV18|-|few
TGTGCCAGCTCGGGATTAGGGTTCCCCCTCCACTTT
CASSGLGFPLHF
>TRBJ2-3|TRBV2|-|few
TGTGCCAGCAGTGAGGTCCGGACTGCCGTCACGGATACGCAGTATTTT
CASSEVRTAVTDTQYF
>TRBJ2-3|TRBV15|-|few
TGTGCCACCAGCAGAGATGTAAGTCCAGATACGCAGTATTTT
CATSRDVSPDTQYF
>TRBJ1-2|TRBV20-1|-|-
TGCAGTGCCGGGGGGCTGCACACCTTC
CSAGGLHTF
>TRBJ2-3|TRBV29-1|-|few
TGCAGCGTATACCGTTGGTTGGGCACAGATACGCAGTATTTT
CSVYRWLGTDTQYF
>TRBJ2-7|TRBV28|TRBD1|-
TGTGCCAGCAGTCATTCGGGACAGGGGATTTGGGAGCAGTACTTC
CASSHSGQGIWEQYF
>TRBJ1-2|TRBV6-4|-|few
TGTGCCAGCAGAGGGTACTTAACAGGGCCTGATAACTATGGCTACACCTTC
CASRGYLTGPDNYGYTF
>TRBJ1-2|TRBV29-1|TRBD1|-
TGCAGCGTGGGCAGGGGGCTCGGCTATGGCTACACCTTC
CSVGRGLGYGYTF
>TRBJ2-3|TRBV11-2|-|few
TGTGCCAGCAGCCGGGACCTTGGGGCAGATACGCAGTATTTT
CASSRDLGADTQYF
>TRBJ2-7|TRBV14|-|few
TGTGCCAGCAGCCACGGGACCGAGCAGTACTTC
CASSHGTEQYF
>TRBJ2-1|TRBV7-9|-|few
TGTGCCAGCAGCTTTGTTCATGAGCAGTTCTTC
CASSFVHEQFF
>TRBJ1-1|TRBV11-1|TRBD1|-
TGTGCCAGCAGCGTACCACAGGGGATGAACACTGAAGCTTTCTTT
CASSVPQGMNTEAFF
>TRBJ2-2|TRBV27|TRBD1|few
TGTGCCAGCAGTCGGACAGGAGCGAACACCGGGGAGCTGTTTTTT
CASSRTGANTGELFF
>TRBJ2-7|TRBV6-5|TRBD2|few
TGTGCCAGCGGGCTAGCGGGGGGCGAGCAGTACTTC
CASGLAGGEQYF
>TRBJ1-3|TRBV10-2|-|-
TGCGCCAGCAGTGCTACAAACACCATATATTTT
CASSATNTIYF
>TRBJ2-3|TRBV5-4|TRBD1|-
TGTGCCAGCAGCTTGGCGGGACAGGGAACAGATACGCAGTATTTT
CASSLAGQGTDTQYF
>TRBJ2-6|TRBV5-6|-|few
TGTGCCAGCAGCCCGACAATAGACTCTGGGGCCAACGTCCTGACTTTC
CASSPTIDSGANVLTF
>TRBJ2-4|TRBV19|-|-
TGTGCCAGTAGTATATCCGGGATAGCCAAAAACATTCAGTACTTC
CASSISGIAKNIQYF
>TRBJ1-6|TRBV6-5|-|-
TGTGCCAGCAGTTACGGGGGTCAAAATTCACCCCTCCACTTT
CASSYGGQNSPLHF
>TRBJ1-1|TRBV15|-|-
TGTGCCACCAGCAACAGGGTGGCGAACACTGAAGCTTTCTTT
CATSNRVANTEAFF
>TRBJ1-2|TRBV29-1|-|-
TGCAGCTGCCAGCAGGGCGAAGGTGATGGCTACACCTTC
CSCQQGEGDGYTF
>TRBJ2-3|TRBV19|-|few
TGTGCCAGTCAATACGCAGATACGCAGTATTTT
CASQYADTQYF
>TRBJ1-5|TRBV6-5|-|few
TGTGCCAGCAGTATACGTGGTCAGCCCCAGCATTTT
CASSIRGQPQHF
>TRBJ2-7|TRBV5-4|-|few
TGTGCCAGCAGCGAGGACCGTTACTACGAGCAGTACTTC
CASSEDRYYEQYF
>TRBJ1-3|TRBV6-5|-|few
TGTGCCAGCAGTTACACAACGGGAAACACCATATATTTT
CASSYTTGNTIYF
>TRBJ2-7|TRBV20-1|-|-
TGCAGTGCTAGACAGGGCGACGAGCAGTACTTC
CSARQGDEQYF
>TRBJ2-3|TRBV5-1|-|few
TGCGCCAGCAGCTTGGCGGTTCCCGACACAGATACGCAGTATTTT
CASSLAVPDTDTQYF
>TRBJ1-2|TRBV7-2|TRBD1|-
TGTGCCAGCAGCTTCGGACAGGGGGTCTATGGCTACACCTTC
CASSFGQGVYGYTF
>TRBJ1-1|TRBV20-1|-|-
TGCAGTGCCCCTGAAGCTTTCTTT
CSAPEAFF
>TRBJ2-7|TRBV30|TRBD1|few
TGTGCCTGGAGGTCTGGACAGGGGGCGTTTGAGCAGTACTTC
CAWRSGQGAFEQYF